This is a list of T cell receptor beta chains from one sample in a study of graft-versus-host responses after intestinal transplantation. These receptors' antigens are unknown. Only in-frame clones appear in the TCRdb table, and some are missing; sequencing was by immunoSEQ multiplex PCR. Of about 92,000 clones in the sample, around nine tenths are singletons; the top ten hold 5% to 6.5%. This sample comprised unstimulated CD8+ T cells sorted from spleen or lymph node cells, obtained before intestinal transplant. The receptor set was obtained from a human donor who received an intestinal transplant. Each CDR3 is given with its conserved first and last residue. D genes are given only for firm matches. Size tells how often a clone was seen (once, few, many) or the class of an expanded clone, and some rows leave it out.

v_call: TRBV5-6; clone_size: few; cdr3_length: 14; d_call: NA; j_call: TRBJ1-1; cdr3_aa: CASSLGLPNTEAFF; cdr3_nt: TGTGCCAGCAGCCTGGGACTTCCGAACACTGAAGCTTTCTTT
v_call: TRBV2; clone_size: NA; cdr3_length: 15; d_call: TRBD1; j_call: TRBJ2-4; cdr3_aa: CASSSDRVMGNIQYF; cdr3_nt: TGTGCCAGCAGTTCTGACAGGGTAATGGGAAACATTCAGTACTTC
v_call: TRBV4-2; clone_size: NA; cdr3_length: 13; d_call: NA; j_call: TRBJ2-1; cdr3_aa: CASSQARGNEQFF; cdr3_nt: TGTGCCAGCAGCCAAGCGAGGGGGAATGAGCAGTTCTTC
v_call: TRBV13; clone_size: NA; cdr3_length: 17; d_call: TRBD2; j_call: TRBJ2-1; cdr3_aa: CASSSGASGAPYNEQFF; cdr3_nt: TGTGCCAGCAGCTCGGGGGCTAGCGGGGCCCCCTACAATGAGCAGTTCTTC
v_call: TRBV7-9; clone_size: NA; cdr3_length: 13; d_call: NA; j_call: TRBJ2-7; cdr3_aa: CASSLAIAYEQYF; cdr3_nt: TGTGCCAGCAGCTTAGCCATTGCCTACGAGCAGTACTTC
v_call: TRBV4-2; clone_size: NA; cdr3_length: 15; d_call: NA; j_call: TRBJ2-1; cdr3_aa: CASSPMGGLRNEQFF; cdr3_nt: TGTGCCAGCAGCCCCATGGGGGGGCTGCGGAATGAGCAGTTCTTC
v_call: TRBV9; clone_size: NA; cdr3_length: 16; d_call: NA; j_call: TRBJ2-1; cdr3_aa: CASSVVSGSAVHEQFF; cdr3_nt: TGTGCCAGCAGCGTAGTGTCGGGATCCGCAGTCCATGAGCAGTTCTTC
v_call: TRBV5-1; clone_size: NA; cdr3_length: 16; d_call: NA; j_call: TRBJ2-2; cdr3_aa: CASSLEQEINTGELFF; cdr3_nt: TGCGCCAGCAGCTTGGAACAGGAAATAAACACCGGGGAGCTGTTTTTT
v_call: TRBV11-2; clone_size: NA; cdr3_length: 17; d_call: NA; j_call: TRBJ1-2; cdr3_aa: CASSLDSTSGEGYGYTF; cdr3_nt: TGTGCCAGCAGCTTAGATAGTACCTCCGGCGAGGGCTATGGCTACACCTTC
v_call: TRBV6-6; clone_size: few; cdr3_length: 15; d_call: TRBD2; j_call: TRBJ2-7; cdr3_aa: CASSLTSALTYEQYF; cdr3_nt: TGTGCCAGCAGTTTGACTAGCGCCCTAACCTACGAGCAGTACTTC
v_call: TRBV7-2; clone_size: NA; cdr3_length: 14; d_call: TRBD2; j_call: TRBJ2-5; cdr3_aa: CASSSSLAGETQYF; cdr3_nt: TGTGCCAGCAGCTCCTCTCTAGCGGGAGAGACCCAGTACTTC
v_call: TRBV6-1; clone_size: NA; cdr3_length: 18; d_call: NA; j_call: TRBJ2-3; cdr3_aa: CASSEALILGTSTDTQYF; cdr3_nt: TGTGCCAGCAGTGAAGCGCTTATCTTAGGGACTAGCACAGATACGCAGTATTTT
v_call: TRBV6-6; clone_size: NA; cdr3_length: 15; d_call: NA; j_call: TRBJ1-2; cdr3_aa: CASSYSFGGADGYTF; cdr3_nt: TGTGCCAGCAGTTACTCTTTCGGGGGCGCCGATGGCTACACCTTC
v_call: TRBV7-6; clone_size: NA; cdr3_length: 13; d_call: NA; j_call: TRBJ2-1; cdr3_aa: CASSLVQVAEQFF; cdr3_nt: TGTGCCAGCAGCTTAGTACAAGTTGCTGAGCAGTTCTTC
v_call: TRBV4-1; clone_size: NA; cdr3_length: 17; d_call: NA; j_call: TRBJ2-2; cdr3_aa: CASSQAPSGEWVGELFF; cdr3_nt: TGCGCCAGCAGCCAAGCCCCGTCTGGGGAGTGGGTCGGGGAGCTGTTTTTT
v_call: TRBV27; clone_size: NA; cdr3_length: 15; d_call: NA; j_call: TRBJ1-1; cdr3_aa: CASRPDSQRGTEAFF; cdr3_nt: TGTGCCAGCAGACCTGACAGTCAAAGAGGCACTGAAGCTTTCTTT
v_call: TRBV6-6; clone_size: NA; cdr3_length: 15; d_call: NA; j_call: TRBJ2-7; cdr3_aa: CASSYVGSSLYEQYF; cdr3_nt: TGTGCCAGCAGTTACGTCGGTTCCTCCCTCTACGAGCAGTACTTC
v_call: TRBV7-9; clone_size: NA; cdr3_length: 17; d_call: TRBD1; j_call: TRBJ1-2; cdr3_aa: CASSLGGTGGARYGYTF; cdr3_nt: TGTGCCAGCAGCTTAGGAGGGACAGGGGGCGCTAGATATGGCTACACCTTC
v_call: TRBV11-2; clone_size: NA; cdr3_length: 12; d_call: NA; j_call: TRBJ1-4; cdr3_aa: CASSPTTGLLFF; cdr3_nt: TGTGCCAGCAGCCCAACTACAGGGTTACTGTTTTTT
v_call: TRBV4-2; clone_size: NA; cdr3_length: 17; d_call: TRBD2; j_call: TRBJ2-3; cdr3_aa: CASSQELAGGSTDTQYF; cdr3_nt: TGTGCCAGCAGCCAAGAACTAGCGGGGGGGTCCACAGATACGCAGTATTTT
v_call: TRBV19; clone_size: NA; cdr3_length: 14; d_call: NA; j_call: TRBJ2-7; cdr3_aa: CASSIRRGPYEQYF; cdr3_nt: TGTGCCAGTAGTATACGCCGGGGCCCCTACGAGCAGTACTTC
v_call: TRBV30; clone_size: once; cdr3_length: 14; d_call: NA; j_call: TRBJ1-6; cdr3_aa: CAWGDSSYNSPLHF; cdr3_nt: TGTGCCTGGGGGGATAGCTCCTATAATTCACCCCTCCACTTT
v_call: TRBV5-4; clone_size: NA; cdr3_length: 14; d_call: NA; j_call: TRBJ1-1; cdr3_aa: CATREEDSDTEAFF; cdr3_nt: TGTGCCACCAGGGAGGAGGATAGCGACACTGAAGCTTTCTTT
v_call: TRBV6-1; clone_size: NA; cdr3_length: 12; d_call: NA; j_call: TRBJ1-2; cdr3_aa: CASSGVLGGYTF; cdr3_nt: TGTGCCAGCAGTGGAGTCCTGGGTGGCTACACCTTC
v_call: TRBV2; clone_size: NA; cdr3_length: 13; d_call: NA; j_call: TRBJ2-7; cdr3_aa: CASSVGLPYEQYF; cdr3_nt: TGTGCCAGCAGTGTGGGGCTACCCTACGAGCAGTACTTC
v_call: TRBV19; clone_size: once; cdr3_length: 15; d_call: TRBD1; j_call: TRBJ1-2; cdr3_aa: CASSAAQGAYYGYTF; cdr3_nt: TGTGCCAGTAGTGCAGCACAGGGGGCGTACTATGGCTACACCTTC
v_call: TRBV7-9; clone_size: NA; cdr3_length: 16; d_call: TRBD2; j_call: TRBJ2-3; cdr3_aa: CASSLGTSGLTDTQYF; cdr3_nt: TGTGCCAGCAGCTTAGGGACTAGCGGGCTCACAGATACGCAGTATTTT
v_call: TRBV11-2; clone_size: NA; cdr3_length: 14; d_call: NA; j_call: TRBJ2-7; cdr3_aa: CASSLEARDYEQYF; cdr3_nt: TGTGCCAGCAGCTTAGAGGCCCGGGACTACGAGCAGTACTTC
v_call: TRBV4-1; clone_size: NA; cdr3_length: 17; d_call: NA; j_call: TRBJ1-6; cdr3_aa: CASSQDRLSSYNSPLHF; cdr3_nt: TGCGCCAGCAGCCAAGATCGGTTAAGCTCCTATAATTCACCCCTCCACTTT
v_call: TRBV4-2; clone_size: NA; cdr3_length: 13; d_call: NA; j_call: TRBJ2-7; cdr3_aa: CASSQVVGDEQYF; cdr3_nt: TGTGCCAGCAGCCAAGTGGTGGGGGATGAGCAGTACTTC
v_call: TRBV7-3; clone_size: NA; cdr3_length: 11; d_call: NA; j_call: TRBJ2-7; cdr3_aa: CASSSCYEQYF; cdr3_nt: TGTGCCAGCAGCTCCTGCTACGAGCAGTACTTC
v_call: TRBV19; clone_size: NA; cdr3_length: 17; d_call: TRBD1; j_call: TRBJ1-5; cdr3_aa: CASSINPTGVDNQPQHF; cdr3_nt: TGTGCCAGTAGTATAAATCCGACAGGGGTGGACAATCAGCCCCAGCATTTT
v_call: TRBV4-1; clone_size: NA; cdr3_length: 15; d_call: NA; j_call: TRBJ2-7; cdr3_aa: CASSKGEPSSYEQYF; cdr3_nt: TGCGCCAGCAGCAAGGGGGAACCAAGCTCCTACGAGCAGTACTTC
v_call: TRBV27; clone_size: once; cdr3_length: 16; d_call: NA; j_call: TRBJ1-5; cdr3_aa: CASSLGIGSSNQPQHF; cdr3_nt: TGTGCCAGCAGTTTAGGAATCGGGAGTAGCAATCAGCCCCAGCATTTT
v_call: TRBV5-1; clone_size: NA; cdr3_length: 14; d_call: NA; j_call: TRBJ1-2; cdr3_aa: CASSLESVDYGYTF; cdr3_nt: TGCGCCAGCAGCTTGGAGTCCGTCGACTATGGCTACACCTTC
v_call: TRBV4-2; clone_size: NA; cdr3_length: 18; d_call: TRBD2; j_call: TRBJ2-1; cdr3_aa: CASSQLQGLAGTGNEQFF; cdr3_nt: TGTGCCAGCAGCCAACTTCAGGGACTAGCGGGAACTGGCAATGAGCAGTTCTTC
v_call: TRBV25-1; clone_size: once; cdr3_length: 16; d_call: TRBD1; j_call: TRBJ1-1; cdr3_aa: CASSAIRTGFITEAFF; cdr3_nt: TGTGCCAGCAGTGCAATAAGGACAGGGTTTATCACTGAAGCTTTCTTT
v_call: TRBV6-5; clone_size: NA; cdr3_length: 14; d_call: NA; j_call: TRBJ2-7; cdr3_aa: CASSYTAGPYEQYF; cdr3_nt: TGTGCCAGCAGTTATACGGCGGGTCCCTACGAGCAGTACTTC
v_call: TRBV19; clone_size: NA; cdr3_length: 14; d_call: NA; j_call: TRBJ2-1; cdr3_aa: CASTGQAGGNEQFF; cdr3_nt: TGTGCCAGTACGGGGCAGGCTGGGGGCAATGAGCAGTTCTTC
v_call: TRBV5-1; clone_size: NA; cdr3_length: 16; d_call: TRBD2; j_call: TRBJ2-3; cdr3_aa: CASSFSEAGMKDTQYF; cdr3_nt: TGCGCCAGCAGCTTCTCGGAAGCGGGGATGAAAGATACGCAGTATTTT
v_call: TRBV7-6; clone_size: NA; cdr3_length: 16; d_call: TRBD2; j_call: TRBJ2-1; cdr3_aa: CASSSLSGRDDNEQFF; cdr3_nt: TGTGCCAGCAGCTCCTTAAGCGGGAGGGACGACAATGAGCAGTTCTTC
v_call: TRBV7-6; clone_size: NA; cdr3_length: 13; d_call: NA; j_call: TRBJ2-7; cdr3_aa: CASSLDSLNEQYF; cdr3_nt: TGTGCCAGCAGCTTAGACAGCCTCAACGAGCAGTACTTC
v_call: TRBV4-2; clone_size: NA; cdr3_length: 14; d_call: NA; j_call: TRBJ2-3; cdr3_aa: CASSRQTGPDTQYF; cdr3_nt: TGTGCCAGCAGCCGACAGACAGGCCCAGATACGCAGTATTTT
v_call: TRBV2; clone_size: NA; cdr3_length: 13; d_call: NA; j_call: TRBJ2-4; cdr3_aa: CASSVRTENIQYF; cdr3_nt: TGTGCCAGCAGTGTAAGGACAGAAAACATTCAGTACTTC
v_call: TRBV20-1; clone_size: NA; cdr3_length: 11; d_call: NA; j_call: TRBJ2-1; cdr3_aa: CSAPSYNEQFF; cdr3_nt: TGCAGTGCCCCCAGCTACAATGAGCAGTTCTTC
v_call: TRBV5-4; clone_size: NA; cdr3_length: 14; d_call: NA; j_call: TRBJ2-5; cdr3_aa: CASSPETAQETQYF; cdr3_nt: TGTGCCAGCAGCCCCGAGACAGCTCAAGAGACCCAGTACTTC
v_call: TRBV4-1; clone_size: NA; cdr3_length: 14; d_call: NA; j_call: TRBJ2-2; cdr3_aa: CASSRDGDTGELFF; cdr3_nt: TGCGCCAGCAGCCGGGACGGGGACACCGGGGAGCTGTTTTTT
v_call: TRBV11-2; clone_size: NA; cdr3_length: 15; d_call: NA; j_call: TRBJ2-7; cdr3_aa: CASSLGKGRLYEQYF; cdr3_nt: TGTGCCAGCAGCTTAGGTAAAGGCAGACTATACGAGCAGTACTTC
v_call: TRBV6-6; clone_size: NA; cdr3_length: 13; d_call: TRBD2; j_call: TRBJ2-3; cdr3_aa: CASNTAGGDTQYF; cdr3_nt: TGTGCCAGCAATACAGCGGGAGGAGATACGCAGTATTTT
v_call: TRBV6-6; clone_size: NA; cdr3_length: 15; d_call: NA; j_call: TRBJ2-7; cdr3_aa: CASSPWGSSTYEQYF; cdr3_nt: TGTGCCAGCAGCCCCTGGGGCAGTTCGACCTACGAGCAGTACTTC